This T cell receptor (beta chain) stems from a study of glioma-infiltrating T cells after dendritic cell vaccination. As for time point: after dendritic cell vaccination, including at tumor progression/relapse. The primer mix had 60 V beta and 13 J beta primers. Libraries were prepared by immunoSEQ multiplex PCR; TCRdb keeps only in-frame clonotypes and omits some of them. The top ten clones hold 9% of a sample with roughly 56,000 clones, more than 75% of them seen once. Germline CDR1 is MNHEY and CDR2 is SVGAGI. The CDR3 spans 15 residues. V dropped 2 bases and J dropped 8; count of bases not matched to a gene: 9.

This TCR was sampled from a human donor with glioblastoma. The chain links TRBV6-5 to TRBJ1-3; 7 nucleotides agree with TRBD1. This specimen was blood, taken after dendritic cell vaccination. CDR3 nucleotide sequence: TGTGCCAGCAGTTACGGGACAGCAGCCGGGGACACCATATATTTT. Translated, it gives CASSYGTAAGDTIYF.